A selection of T cell receptor beta chains follows, all from one sample in a study of T cell repertoires in cytomegalovirus infection. Each CDR3 protein gets one entry after TCRdb re-called the reads with MiXCR. The sample contains some 350,000 distinct CDR3 sequences, around a third of which appear only once. Their target antigens are unknown. Sample: cultured PBMCs, taken from culture after CMV antigen stimulation. These receptors originate from a human donor in good health (CMV status not recorded). Some clones in this sample may be carry-over from other donors' samples. The CDR3 runs from the conserved cysteine through the conserved F or W. D genes are given only for firm matches. Expanded clones get a size class; other rows say once, few or many, or leave the size out.

clone_size: many; v_call: TRBV27; d_call: .; j_call: TRBJ2-7; cdr3_nt: TGTGCCAGCAGCACTCGACAGCTCTACGAGCAGTACTTC; cdr3_aa: CASSTRQLYEQYF
clone_size: .; v_call: TRBV6-5; d_call: TRBD1; j_call: TRBJ1-3; cdr3_nt: TGTGCCAGCAGTTACCTCACAGGGGCTGGAAACACCATATATTTT; cdr3_aa: CASSYLTGAGNTIYF
clone_size: .; v_call: TRBV4-3; d_call: .; j_call: TRBJ2-2; cdr3_nt: TGCGCCAGCAGCCAAGATTGGGGGAACACCGGGGAGCTGTTTTTT; cdr3_aa: CASSQDWGNTGELFF
clone_size: .; v_call: TRBV20-1; d_call: .; j_call: TRBJ1-4; cdr3_nt: TGCAGTGCTAGAGAGGGGAATATGCGTTCGACGAGAGAAAAACTGTTTTTT; cdr3_aa: CSAREGNMRSTREKLFF
clone_size: many; v_call: TRBV7-2; d_call: .; j_call: TRBJ2-4; cdr3_nt: TGTGCCAGCAGCCCCCGGGAGACGGCCAAAAACATTCAGTACTTC; cdr3_aa: CASSPRETAKNIQYF
clone_size: many; v_call: TRBV6-2/TRBV6-3; d_call: .; j_call: TRBJ1-4; cdr3_nt: TGTGCCAGCAGTTACTCGCGTTTGCAGGGATTACGAAAACTGTTTTTT; cdr3_aa: CASSYSRLQGLRKLFF
clone_size: .; v_call: TRBV12-3/TRBV12-4; d_call: TRBD1; j_call: TRBJ2-7; cdr3_nt: TGTGCCAGCGGGCAGGGGGCGCGCGAGCAGTACTTC; cdr3_aa: CASGQGAREQYF
clone_size: few; v_call: TRBV23-1; d_call: .; j_call: TRBJ1-4; cdr3_nt: TGCGCCAGCAGTCAATCGTTTAGGCCAGGGTGGTCTGAAAAACTGTTTTTT; cdr3_aa: CASSQSFRPGWSEKLFF
clone_size: .; v_call: TRBV7-9; d_call: TRBD2; j_call: TRBJ2-1; cdr3_nt: TGTGCCAGCAGCCCGGCTCTAGCGGGAGAGAACAATGAGCAGTTCTTC; cdr3_aa: CASSPALAGENNEQFF
clone_size: .; v_call: TRBV20-1; d_call: .; j_call: TRBJ1-5; cdr3_nt: TGCAGTGCAACCCGGGATAATAGCAATCAGCCCCAGCATTTT; cdr3_aa: CSATRDNSNQPQHF
clone_size: .; v_call: TRBV3-1; d_call: .; j_call: TRBJ2-1; cdr3_nt: TGTGCCAGCAGCCTCGGGCCCGGTTACAATGAGCAGTTCTTC; cdr3_aa: CASSLGPGYNEQFF
clone_size: .; v_call: TRBV6-6; d_call: .; j_call: TRBJ2-7; cdr3_nt: TGTGCCAGCAGTTACGGGGGACTCCTTCCCTACGAGCAGTACTTC; cdr3_aa: CASSYGGLLPYEQYF
clone_size: many; v_call: TRBV7-8; d_call: TRBD2; j_call: TRBJ2-5; cdr3_nt: TGTGCCAGCAGCTTAGAACTGGCCAGCGGGAGGGTCGAGACCCAGTACTTC; cdr3_aa: CASSLELASGRVETQYF
clone_size: .; v_call: TRBV7-6; d_call: .; j_call: TRBJ2-1; cdr3_nt: TGTGCCAGCAGTTCGACTGGACTTGTGGATGAGCAGTTCTTC; cdr3_aa: CASSSTGLVDEQFF
clone_size: .; v_call: TRBV6-5; d_call: .; j_call: TRBJ2-1; cdr3_nt: TGTGCCAGCAGTTACGGGCCTTACCCCTTGGATGAGCAGTTCTTC; cdr3_aa: CASSYGPYPLDEQFF
clone_size: few; v_call: TRBV2; d_call: .; j_call: TRBJ1-1; cdr3_nt: TGTGCCAGCAGTGAAGTCCGTGGCGGGACTGAAGCTTTCTTT; cdr3_aa: CASSEVRGGTEAFF
clone_size: .; v_call: TRBV19; d_call: TRBD1; j_call: TRBJ2-1; cdr3_nt: TGTGCCAGTAGTGTCACCGGGACAGGGGCCTACAATGAGCAGTTCTTC; cdr3_aa: CASSVTGTGAYNEQFF
clone_size: many; v_call: TRBV7-2; d_call: TRBD1; j_call: TRBJ2-5; cdr3_nt: TGTGCCAGCACCAGAACCACAGGGGAAGAGACCCAGTACTTC; cdr3_aa: CASTRTTGEETQYF
clone_size: once; v_call: TRBV27; d_call: .; j_call: TRBJ1-4; cdr3_nt: TGTGCCAGCAGTTTATCGGGCAGGAGGAATGAAAAACTGTTTTTT; cdr3_aa: CASSLSGRRNEKLFF
clone_size: .; v_call: TRBV7-2; d_call: TRBD1; j_call: TRBJ1-2; cdr3_nt: TGTGCCAGCAGCTTAGGACAGGGGCCTCGTGCCTACACCTTC; cdr3_aa: CASSLGQGPRAYTF
clone_size: few; v_call: TRBV2; d_call: .; j_call: TRBJ2-7; cdr3_nt: TGTGCCAGCAACCAGGGGATCGGCGAGCAGTACTTC; cdr3_aa: CASNQGIGEQYF
clone_size: many; v_call: TRBV7-6; d_call: .; j_call: TRBJ1-4; cdr3_nt: TGTGCCAGCAGCCGCACATGGGGTCTCGGGGTAAATGAAAAACTGTTTTTT; cdr3_aa: CASSRTWGLGVNEKLFF
clone_size: few; v_call: TRBV24-1; d_call: TRBD1; j_call: TRBJ2-1; cdr3_nt: TGTGCCACCAGTGACCCAAGACAGGGGATTTACAATGAGCAGTTCTTC; cdr3_aa: CATSDPRQGIYNEQFF
clone_size: .; v_call: TRBV7-9; d_call: TRBD2; j_call: TRBJ2-4; cdr3_nt: TGTGCCAGCAGCTTAAGCGGGATATGGGCCAAAAACATTCAGTACTTC; cdr3_aa: CASSLSGIWAKNIQYF
clone_size: .; v_call: TRBV6-2/TRBV6-3; d_call: TRBD2; j_call: TRBJ2-1; cdr3_nt: TGTGCCAGCGCCGGGCTAGCGGTAAATGAGCAGTTCTTC; cdr3_aa: CASAGLAVNEQFF
clone_size: .; v_call: TRBV7-9; d_call: TRBD1; j_call: TRBJ2-2; cdr3_nt: TGTGCCAGCAGCTCCGGGACAGCAACCGGGGAGCTGTTTTTT; cdr3_aa: CASSSGTATGELFF
clone_size: many; v_call: TRBV18; d_call: .; j_call: TRBJ1-1; cdr3_nt: TGTGCCAGCTCATCGGGACCCAGGGGAACGAACACTGAAGCTTTCTTT; cdr3_aa: CASSSGPRGTNTEAFF
clone_size: .; v_call: TRBV20-1; d_call: .; j_call: TRBJ2-2; cdr3_nt: TGCAGTGCTCGAGGCCAGGAGGGGACCGGGGAGCTGTTTTTT; cdr3_aa: CSARGQEGTGELFF
clone_size: .; v_call: TRBV12-3/TRBV12-4; d_call: .; j_call: TRBJ2-7; cdr3_nt: TGTGCCAGCAGTTTCTCCTCCCGGGCCTACGAGCAGTACTTC; cdr3_aa: CASSFSSRAYEQYF
clone_size: few; v_call: TRBV7-2; d_call: .; j_call: TRBJ2-7; cdr3_nt: TGTGCCAGCAGCTTAGCCGGGCAGATAACCTACGAGCAGTACTTC; cdr3_aa: CASSLAGQITYEQYF
clone_size: few; v_call: TRBV7-2; d_call: .; j_call: TRBJ1-1; cdr3_nt: TGTGCCAGCAGCCCCCGGCAGGGACGGGGAACTGAAGCTTTCTTT; cdr3_aa: CASSPRQGRGTEAFF
clone_size: few; v_call: TRBV7-2; d_call: .; j_call: TRBJ1-1; cdr3_nt: TGTGCCAGCAGCCTGGACTTAGCTAGCACTGAAGCTTTCTTT; cdr3_aa: CASSLDLASTEAFF
clone_size: few; v_call: TRBV29-1; d_call: .; j_call: TRBJ1-4; cdr3_nt: TGCAGCGTGGCAGGGCTTACTAATGAAAAACTGTTTTTT; cdr3_aa: CSVAGLTNEKLFF
clone_size: .; v_call: TRBV20-1; d_call: .; j_call: TRBJ2-3; cdr3_nt: TGCAGTGCAAAAGGCCAGACACATACGCAGTATTTT; cdr3_aa: CSAKGQTHTQYF
clone_size: many; v_call: TRBV7-2; d_call: TRBD1; j_call: TRBJ2-7; cdr3_nt: TGTGCCAGCAGCTTAGGGACAGGCTACGAGCAGTACTTC; cdr3_aa: CASSLGTGYEQYF
clone_size: .; v_call: TRBV27; d_call: TRBD2; j_call: TRBJ2-7; cdr3_nt: TGTGCCAGCAGTTTACCCCGGGATAGCGGGCTCATCTACGAGCAGTACTTC; cdr3_aa: CASSLPRDSGLIYEQYF
clone_size: .; v_call: TRBV7-2; d_call: .; j_call: TRBJ2-1; cdr3_nt: TGTGCCAGCAGCCCCATGGGCCACCCTGAGCAGTTCTTC; cdr3_aa: CASSPMGHPEQFF
clone_size: .; v_call: TRBV6-6; d_call: .; j_call: TRBJ2-7; cdr3_nt: TGTGCCAGCCCTCCAAATGGCAACCCGGGGGCCATCGACGAGCAGTACTTC; cdr3_aa: CASPPNGNPGAIDEQYF
clone_size: .; v_call: TRBV4-3; d_call: .; j_call: TRBJ2-3; cdr3_nt: TGCGCCAGCAGCCAAGATCATCAGGTGGATACGCAGTATTTT; cdr3_aa: CASSQDHQVDTQYF
clone_size: .; v_call: TRBV20-1; d_call: .; j_call: TRBJ1-1; cdr3_nt: TGCAGTGCTAGAGGGAACACTGAAGCTTTCTTT; cdr3_aa: CSARGNTEAFF
clone_size: .; v_call: TRBV9; d_call: TRBD2; j_call: TRBJ2-1; cdr3_nt: TGTGCCAGCAGCGCAGGACTAGGGTACAATGAGCAGTTCTTC; cdr3_aa: CASSAGLGYNEQFF
clone_size: few; v_call: TRBV6-1; d_call: TRBD1; j_call: TRBJ2-5; cdr3_nt: TGTGCCAGCAGAGGGGACAGCTTTCAGTGGTCAAAAGAGACCCAGTACTTC; cdr3_aa: CASRGDSFQWSKETQYF
clone_size: few; v_call: TRBV7-2; d_call: .; j_call: TRBJ2-1; cdr3_nt: TGTGCCAGCAGCTTTGCACTTAACAATGAGCAGTTCTTC; cdr3_aa: CASSFALNNEQFF
clone_size: .; v_call: TRBV4-3; d_call: .; j_call: TRBJ1-4; cdr3_nt: TGCGCCAGCAGCCAAGGACTAGCGGGATACGAAAAACTGTTTTTT; cdr3_aa: CASSQGLAGYEKLFF
clone_size: few; v_call: TRBV10-1; d_call: TRBD2; j_call: TRBJ2-2; cdr3_nt: TGCGCCAGCACTCCCCCGGCGGGAGTCGGCACCGGGGAGCTGTTTTTT; cdr3_aa: CASTPPAGVGTGELFF
clone_size: many; v_call: TRBV28; d_call: .; j_call: TRBJ1-6; cdr3_nt: TGTGCCAGCAGTTTAGGGAACAGGCGGGCTTATAATTCACCCCTCCACTTT; cdr3_aa: CASSLGNRRAYNSPLHF
clone_size: many; v_call: TRBV20-1; d_call: TRBD1; j_call: TRBJ1-1; cdr3_nt: TGCAGTGCTCCCCGCCCGGGGACAGGGTTTGGTAACACTGAAGCTTTCTTT; cdr3_aa: CSAPRPGTGFGNTEAFF
clone_size: .; v_call: TRBV15; d_call: .; j_call: TRBJ2-6; cdr3_nt: TGTGCCACCAGCAGGGATTACAGGGCTGGGGCCAACGTCCTGACTTTC; cdr3_aa: CATSRDYRAGANVLTF
clone_size: .; v_call: TRBV11-1; d_call: .; j_call: TRBJ2-7; cdr3_nt: TGTGCCAGCAGCTTAGGAGGGGCCGAGCAGTACTTC; cdr3_aa: CASSLGGAEQYF
clone_size: .; v_call: TRBV10-3; d_call: .; j_call: TRBJ2-1; cdr3_nt: TGTGCCATCAGTGAGGGACAGAGGAATGAGCAGTTCTTC; cdr3_aa: CAISEGQRNEQFF
clone_size: .; v_call: TRBV6-6; d_call: TRBD2; j_call: TRBJ2-1; cdr3_nt: TGTGCCAGCAGTGCGCTTACTAGCGGGCTAAGGGATGAGCAGTTCTTC; cdr3_aa: CASSALTSGLRDEQFF
clone_size: .; v_call: TRBV19; d_call: TRBD2; j_call: TRBJ2-4; cdr3_nt: TGTGCCAGTAGTCGGACTAGCGGGAGTTCCCAAAACATTCAGTACTTC; cdr3_aa: CASSRTSGSSQNIQYF